What follows are 18 T cell receptor beta chains derived from one specimen sequenced in a study of tissue T cells after allogeneic stem cell transplantation. Time point denoted: mouse harvest day 7 after allogeneic transplant. Mouse grafts combined 10^7 T-cell-depleted bone marrow cells with 10^6 splenic CD5+ T cells. Generated by immunoSEQ multiplex PCR, the TCRdb table keeps only in-frame clones and is missing some. Altogether 8,000 to 8,500 clones are present, under 55% being singletons, with the ten largest covering approximately 8.4%. Material for sequencing was gut tissue. Receptors were obtained from a female BALB/c mouse given C57BL/6 T cells with graft-versus-host disease after an allogeneic hematopoietic cell transplant.

Remarks on this clone: Each gene name is a mouse one. Read coverage stops 1 residue before the CDR3 terminus; the germline J gene supplies the remainder. V gene TRBV31 combines with J gene TRBJ2-5; perhaps TRBD2 as D (7 bases). V was clipped by 0 bases and J by 6 bases, with 13 bases between them. CDR3 size: 14 residues. Germline V gene sequence: CDR1 GKSSPN, CDR2 SITVG. The sequenced CDR3 bases are TGTGCCTGGAGTCTAAGGGGGGCGGGGGACACCCAGTAC. Translating it yields CAWSLRGAGDTQY. The whole CDR3 sequence is CAWSLRGAGDTQYF.

Concerning this clone itself: Gene names and germline refer to mouse. The read ends 1 residue shy of where the CDR3 ends; the end is completed using the germline J gene. The gene calls are TRBV31 and TRBJ2-1, with TRBD2 matching 12 bases. The CDR3 runs 15 residues. The trim removed 3 bases at V and 7 bases at J, leaving 7 bases unmatched. Germline V CDR1 and CDR2: GKSSPN, SITVG. This chain's CDR3 is CAWSPTGGARAEQFF. The sequenced CDR3 bases are TGTGCCTGGAGCCCGACTGGGGGGGCGCGAGCTGAGCAGTTC.

A note on this clone: The genes and germline here are from mouse. The CDR3 end lies 1 residue beyond the end of the read and is filled in from the germline J gene. V usage is TRBV26 and J usage is TRBJ2-7; 7 bases map to TRBD2. Germline lookup yields CDR1 KGHPV and CDR2 FQNQEV (reference sequence). Trimming removed 5 bases from V and 4 bases from J; junction bases left unmatched: 5. This CDR3 comprises 13 residues. The CDR3 sequence is CASSSLGIYEQYF. The sequenced CDR3 bases are TGTGCCAGCAGTTCACTGGGGATATATGAACAGTAC.

This clone was observed a handful of times. All gene names here are mouse names. The read comes to an end 1 residue before the CDR3 does, leaving the germline J gene to fill in the end. J is TRBJ1-4 and V is TRBV26; the D is unclear. The CDR3 runs 12 residues. Germline values: CDR1 KGHPV, CDR2 FQNQEV (reference sequence). The V end lost 4 bases, the J end lost 2 bases, and 2 bases lay between the germline ends. CDR3 DNA (partial): TGTGCCAGCAGTCGGTCCAACGAAAGATTATTT. This gives the protein CASSRSNERLF. The full CDR3 sequence reads CASSRSNERLFF. Complete variable domain (other parts from reference TRBV26 and TRBJ1-4): NSKVIQTPRYLVKGQGQKAKMRCIPEKGHPVVFWYQQNKNNEFKFLINFQNQEVLQQIDMTEKRFSAECPSNSPCSLEIQSSEAGDSALYLCASSRSNERLFFGHGTKLSVL.

About this clone: Any gene name here is a mouse gene name. From the germline J gene comes the end of the CDR3, since the read stops 1 residue before it. V gene TRBV23 combines with J gene TRBJ1-5. Germline V gives CDR1 KGHTA, CDR2 FQNQQP. CDR3 length: 13 residues. The CDR3 loop reads CSSSRGLHQAPLF. Incomplete CDR3 DNA: TGCTCCAGCAGTCGGGGACTGCACCAGGCTCCGCTT. Full variable domain (missing parts from reference TRBV23 and TRBJ1-5): DAAVTQKPRYLIKMKGQEAEMKCIPEKGHTAVFWYQQKQSKELKFLIYFQNQQPLDQIDMVKERFSAVCPSSSLCSLGIRTCEAEDSALYLCSSSRGLHQAPLFGEGTRLSVL.

As for this clone: Here the gene names and germline are mouse. The CDR3 extends 1 residue past the end of the read, so its final part is completed from the germline J gene. The V call is TRBV13-3, the J call TRBJ1-2, with TRBD1 identical over 7 bases. Germline values: CDR1 NNHDY, CDR2 SYVADS. With V trimmed by 4 bases and J by 0 bases, 3 bases remained unmatched. This CDR3 has 14 amino acids. CDR3 sequence reads: CASSRTGANSDYTF. The DNA read from the CDR3 is TGTGCCAGCAGTCGGACAGGTGCAAACTCCGACTACACC.

Concerning this clone: Gene names are mouse gene names. The read falls 1 residue short of the CDR3 end, and the missing part is taken from the germline J gene. This chain links TRBV13-3 with TRBJ2-3, with D unclear. Trimming cost V 3 bases and J 0 bases, with 11 bases left between them. Per germline, CDR1 NNHDY and CDR2 SYVADS. The CDR3 spans 15 residues. CDR3 bases read: TGTGCCAGCAGTGGGGAGGGAAGGAGTGCAGAAACGCTGTAT. Translated, it gives CASSGEGRSAETLY. The whole CDR3 reads CASSGEGRSAETLYF.

In the case of this clone: Gene names follow the mouse nomenclature. The read is 1 residue too short to cover the CDR3 end, so that end is filled in from the germline J gene. V is TRBV20 and J is TRBJ1-1; D may be TRBD1 (5 bases). CDR1 is GFQATS, CDR2 STVNSAI, per germline. The CDR3 spans 15 residues. Trimming left V 1 base short and J 0 bases short, with 12 bases between. CDR3 sequence reads: CGARGRPGQNTEVFF. The DNA read from the CDR3 is TGTGGTGCTAGGGGGCGACCGGGACAGAACACAGAAGTCTTC.

As for this clone: Germline and genes: mouse. Read coverage stops 1 residue before the CDR3 terminus; the germline J gene supplies the remainder. The V and J genes are TRBV15 and TRBJ2-1, with TRBD2 identical over 8 bases. Trimming at V came to 1 base and at J to 4 bases, leaving 3 bases not matched to a gene. This CDR3 comprises 15 residues. CDR1 and CDR2 from the germline V gene are SGHND and FRSKSL. The covered CDR3 bases are TGTGCCAGCAGTTTAGGGGGGGGGCGGTATGCTGAGCAGTTC. Protein sequence: CASSLGGGRYAEQF. The entire CDR3 is CASSLGGGRYAEQFF.

In the case of this clone: Mouse gene names and germline throughout. The read terminates 1 residue before the CDR3 end, so the remaining end is supplied by the germline J gene. J is TRBJ2-2 and V is TRBV23; the D call TRBD1 from the table was never checked on the DNA. Germline V gene data show CDR1 as KGHTA and CDR2 as FQNQQP. The length of the CDR3 is 15 residues. CDR3 residues: CSSSQGTANTGQLYF. The part of the CDR3 DNA that was read is TGCTCCAGCAGTCAAGGGACAGCAAACACCGGGCAGCTCTAC. Using reference TRBV23 and TRBJ2-2 for the parts outside the CDR3, the full variable domain is DAAVTQKPRYLIKMKGQEAEMKCIPEKGHTAVFWYQQKQSKELKFLIYFQNQQPLDQIDMVKERFSAVCPSSSLCSLGIRTCEAEDSALYLCSSSQGTANTGQLYFGEGSKLTVL.

In the case of this clone: The gene symbols are mouse symbols. The read gets to within 1 residue of the CDR3 end, and the germline J gene fills in the rest. The chain links TRBV20 to TRBJ2-4, with TRBD2 identical over 10 bases. Trimming took 2 bases from V and 0 from J; bases not matched to a gene: 2. There are 15 residues in the CDR3. Germline CDR1 reads GFQATS; CDR2 reads STVNSAI. The CDR3 spells CGARWTGGSQNTLYF. Incomplete CDR3 DNA: TGTGGTGCTAGGTGGACTGGGGGTAGTCAAAACACCTTGTAC.

This clone was counted a few times. Genes and germline are mouse. The DNA ends 1 residue before the CDR3 does, and the rest of the CDR3 is filled in from the germline J gene. The chain recombines TRBV5 with TRBJ2-5; D is undetermined. V lost 4 bases and J 1 base, leaving 9 bases between the germline ends. There are 14 residues in the CDR3. Germline CDR1 LGHNA, CDR2 YNLKQL (reference sequence). This CDR3 reads CASSPRQYQDTQYF. Incomplete CDR3 DNA: TGTGCCAGCAGCCCTCGACAATACCAAGACACCCAGTAC.

As concerns this clone: These gene names are mouse names. The chain's CDR3 is CASSDRGYEQYF. The sequenced CDR3 bases are TGTGCCAGCAGTGACAGGGGTTATGAACAGTAC. The chain employs TRBV26 and TRBJ2-7, with 8 positions matching TRBD1. The read gets to within 1 residue of the CDR3 end, and the germline J gene fills in the rest. The germline V gene encodes CDR1 KGHPV and CDR2 FQNQEV (reference sequence). The CDR3 has 12 residues. Germline trimming cut 5 bases from V and 4 bases from J; bases unmatched to any gene: 1.

For this clone: Here the gene names and germline are mouse. From the germline J gene comes the end of the CDR3, since the read stops 1 residue before it. This rearrangement joins TRBV2 to TRBJ2-3, with TRBD2 identical over 8 bases. V was pared by 0 bases and J by 3 bases, with 2 bases of the junction left unmatched. The CDR3 covers 15 residues. Germline CDR1 reads LGHNA; CDR2 reads YSYQKL. The CDR3 protein is CASSQDGGGAETLYF. The sequenced part of the CDR3 DNA is TGTGCCAGCAGCCAAGATGGGGGGGGAGCAGAAACGCTGTAT.

This clone was found a few times. Gene names denote mouse genes. Coverage ceases 1 residue before the CDR3 finishes, and the germline J gene fills in the end. This chain uses TRBV26 with TRBJ1-4, with D maybe TRBD1 (6 bases). V was shortened by 4 bases and J by 3 bases, with 9 bases between the two germline ends. Germline V gene sequence: CDR1 KGHPV, CDR2 FQNQEV (reference sequence). This CDR3 has 14 amino acids. CDR3 protein: CASSRRGANERLFF. The DNA read from the CDR3 is TGTGCCAGCAGTCGCAGGGGAGCCAACGAAAGATTATTT. Looking up the rest from reference TRBV26 and TRBJ1-4 gives the full variable domain: NSKVIQTPRYLVKGQGQKAKMRCIPEKGHPVVFWYQQNKNNEFKFLINFQNQEVLQQIDMTEKRFSAECPSNSPCSLEIQSSEAGDSALYLCASSRRGANERLFFGHGTKLSVL.

This clone came up a few times. Mouse gene names apply. The read falls 1 residue short of the CDR3 end, and the missing part is taken from the germline J gene. The chain recombines TRBV2 with TRBJ2-2; D is unresolved. The CDR3 sequence is 14 residues long. V was pared by 4 bases and J by 4 bases, with 10 bases between. Germline V lookup: CDR1 LGHNA, CDR2 YSYQKL. The sequenced CDR3 bases are TGTGCCAGCAGCCCCAACAGAGGCACCGGGCAGCTCTAC. Amino acid sequence: CASSPNRGTGQLY. The entire CDR3 protein is CASSPNRGTGQLYF. The whole variable domain, remainder taken from reference TRBV2 and TRBJ2-2, is DPKIIQKPKYLVAVTGSEKILICEQYLGHNAMYWYRQSAKKPLEFMFSYSYQKLMDNQTASSRFQPQSSKKNHLDLQITALKPDDSATYFCASSPNRGTGQLYFGEGSKLTVL.

A note on this clone: A much larger clone lies a single base off, so this may be a read error. Genes here carry mouse names. Additional DNA sequences in this sample encode the identical CDR3. CDR3 bases read: TGTGCCAGCAGTCTGTCAGGTCAAAACACCTTGTAC. Translating gives CASSLSGQNTLY. The entire CDR3 is CASSLSGQNTLYF. This chain connects TRBV26 to TRBJ2-4; D gene uncertain. From the germline J gene comes the end of the CDR3, since the read stops 1 residue before it. Germline CDR1 KGHPV, CDR2 FQNQEV (reference sequence). The CDR3 is made up of 13 amino acids. V dropped 0 bases and J dropped 1 base, with 2 bases sitting between them.

For this clone: The listed genes are named as in mouse. The CDR3 end lies 1 residue beyond the end of the read and is filled in from the germline J gene. The rearrangement joins TRBV26 to TRBJ1-1; D unclear. Germline CDR1 and CDR2: KGHPV and FQNQEV (reference sequence). The CDR3 extends over 12 amino acids. V shed 6 bases and J shed 0 bases, with 5 bases lying between them. CDR3 protein: CASSGTNTEVFF. The part of the CDR3 DNA that was read is TGTGCCAGCAGCGGCACAAACACAGAAGTCTTC.